The source of this T cell receptor beta chain is a study of technical replicates of blood from several donors. The CDR3 covers 16 residues. V shed 6 bases and J shed 2 bases, with 20 bases lying between them. Germline lookup yields CDR1 LNHDA and CDR2 SQIVND (reference sequence). Method: immunoSEQ multiplex PCR; TCRdb's copy keeps in-frame clones and lacks some. Altogether some 69,000 clones are present, 80% to 90% being singletons, with the ten largest covering 3.5% to 5.5%. The sample comprised PBMCs. The TCR comes from a human donor in good health. Some clones in this sample may be carry-over from other donors' samples. The chain carries TRBV19 and TRBJ2-7; weak D call: TRBD2 (5 bases). This chain's CDR3 is CASSSHRAGTTYEQYF. In DNA, the CDR3 is TGTGCCAGTAGCTCCCACCGGGCGGGCACTACCTACGAGCAGTACTTC.